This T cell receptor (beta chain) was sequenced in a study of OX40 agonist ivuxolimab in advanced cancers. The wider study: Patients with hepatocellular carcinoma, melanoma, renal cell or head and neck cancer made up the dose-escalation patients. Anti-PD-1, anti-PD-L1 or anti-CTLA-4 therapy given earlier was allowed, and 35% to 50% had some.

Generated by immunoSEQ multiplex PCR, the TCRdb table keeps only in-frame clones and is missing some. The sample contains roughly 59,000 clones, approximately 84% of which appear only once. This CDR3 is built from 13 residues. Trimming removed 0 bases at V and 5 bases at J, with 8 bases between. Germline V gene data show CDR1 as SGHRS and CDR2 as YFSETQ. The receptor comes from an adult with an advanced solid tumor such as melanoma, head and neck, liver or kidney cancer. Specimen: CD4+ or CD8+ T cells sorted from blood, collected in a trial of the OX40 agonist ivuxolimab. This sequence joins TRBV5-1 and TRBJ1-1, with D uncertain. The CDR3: CASSLASGTEAFF. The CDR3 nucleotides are TGCGCCAGCAGCTTGGCCTCTGGAACTGAAGCTTTCTTT. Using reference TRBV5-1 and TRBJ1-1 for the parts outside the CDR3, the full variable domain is KAGVTQTPRYLIKTRGQQVTLSCSPISGHRSVSWYQQTPGQGLQFLFEYFSETQRNKGNFPGRFSGRQFSNSRSEMNVSTLELGDSALYLCASSLASGTEAFFGQGTRLTVV.